Given below is one TCR beta chain in context. The antigen it recognizes is unknown. No base quality information exists; no much larger clone differs at one position. The germline V end is reduced by 0 bases and the J end by 3 bases; junction bases left unmatched: 7. Per the germline V gene, ENHRY is the CDR1 and SYGVKD is the CDR2. Taken from cysteine to phenylalanine, the CDR3 has 17 residues. Just the 51-base CDR3 DNA is kept, in frame starting at base 1. The data belong to a study of T cell responses to AZD1222 COVID-19 vaccine (TCRdb year 2021). Study-wide context: TCR sequencing was performed for some 250 trial participants, of whom about 210 were given two doses of AZD1222 and approximately 26 were given two doses of MenACWY control vaccine. Trial participants were enrolled into age subgroups of 18-55, 56-69 and 70-plus years, which contained roughly 150, 30 and 60 TCR-sequenced participants, respectively. The full study reports these points: The 56-69-year group was small, and its depth increase did not reach significance, likely because of low power. After two AZD1222 doses, spike-specific TCR breadth and depth were significantly higher than at day 0 and than in MenACWY recipients. Vaccine-associated CD4 TCRs spanned the whole spike protein, with dominant responses in regions 160-218 and 743-854. Because no day 14 peak-response samples were available, repertoires were characterized only after the peak T cell response. Nearly half of unique spike-specific TCRs reportedly recognized epitopes outside regions mutated in the B.1.351 and B.1.1.7 variants. Only 5 to 7 AZD1222 recipients were SARS-CoV-2 seropositive at baseline, limiting conclusions about previously exposed vaccinees. Participants were mostly white British and included more females than males, and it was suggested by the authors that clonal diversity may have been underestimated.

The CDR3 regions of human TCRbeta chains were subjected to immunosequencing. The paper's processing steps were these. TCRs in the repertoires were compared against a reference library of SARS-CoV-2-specific TCRs that had been generated with the MIRA antigen-specificity platform. Breadth was defined as the fraction of unique TCRs that were SARS-CoV-2-associated, and depth was defined as the fraction of total T cells that were SARS-CoV-2-associated. Using the MIRA data, every spike-specific TCR was mapped to the spike region that the TCR reacted to and assigned to either a CD4 or a CD8 class. Log10-transformed breadth and depth values were compared by one-way ANOVA with Sidak's multiple comparisons tests. TCRdb obtained this table from immuneACCESS and retained in-frame rearrangements with V and J assigned. These tables miss some clones; where compared with another copy, unresolved V genes account for less than half of the shortfall, and the remainder is unexplained. Clone size and the V and J calls come from that table; the DNA yielded D and trimming. The sample table shows about 140,000 clones, and about 89% are seen once. The top ten clones comprise around 1.2% of the sample.

The time point label corresponds to: about 28 days (+/-7) after the second vaccine dose. AZD1222 recipients given second doses at about 4 weeks or at about 12 weeks were pooled, since spike-specific TCR depth and breadth were not found to differ between the two schedules. Samples from vaccinated people were obtained from the UK trials COV001 and COV002, which included a single-blind randomized controlled phase 2/3 trial of AZD1222 (ChAdOx1 nCoV-19) in healthy adults. Trial participant PBMC samples were collected at day 0 and day 28 after the second dose for TCRbeta chain sequencing. The source is an adult who received the AZD1222 COVID-19 vaccine. Material: peripheral blood, obtained 28 days after the second AZD1222 dose. The chain is assembled from TRBV10-3 and TRBJ2-2; a stretch of 7 junction bases matches TRBD2. The nucleotide sequence is TGTGCCATCAGTGAGTCGATGCGGGAGCGTTACACCGGGGAGCTGTTTTTT. The resulting protein is CAISESMRERYTGELFF.